This T cell receptor (beta chain) was captured by sequencing in a study of CD8+CD57+ T cells in acquired aplastic anemia. Study overall: Yields of DNA that came from sorted CD4+ and CD8+ cells averaged about 3.5 ug.

Study-wide findings and caveats: Common to patients and controls were twenty-nine CD8+ CDR3 sequences.

Profiling that covered TCR beta VDJ and CDR3 relied on genomic DNA as its template. TCRdb analysed the reads with MiXCR anew, one entry per CDR3 protein. Of 150,000 to 200,000 distinct CDR3 sequences listed, over 40% are singletons. In the case of this clonotype: As yet, its antigen is unknown.

Germline CDR1 and CDR2: KGHDR and SFDVKD. V lost 5 bases to trimming and J lost 0 bases, with 0 bases between them. The CDR3 contains 11 residues. Patients selected for sequencing had displayed CD8+CD57+ cell expansion by flow cytometry. Each patient had severe acquired aplastic anemia. The chain employs TRBV24-1 and TRBJ1-1; D unclear. The sequencing sample was made of sorted CD4+, CD8+, or CD8+CD57+ T cells (not recorded which) from PBMCs. This clonotype originated in a human donor with aplastic anemia. In nucleotides, the CDR3 is TGTGCCACCAGTGTGAACACTGAAGCTTTCTTT. Protein product: CATSVNTEAFF.